This T cell receptor beta chain was documented in a study of blood T cells in healthy people across ages. PCR was performed a second time for roughly 7 to 12 cycles using a sample-barcoded 5' primer and a J-beta primer mix. TCRdb re-called the 5' RACE reads through MiXCR, storing one row per CDR3 protein. The sample holds fewer than 900,000 distinct CDR3 sequences, roughly 50% seen once. The V gene lost 5 bases and the J gene lost 3 bases, with 13 bases spanning the gap. CDR1 is SGHTA and CDR2 is FQGNSA in the germline V gene. The CDR3 length is 14 residues. Total RNA was isolated from each sample in quantities of at least 5 micrograms.

The sample consisted of blood. The chain carries TRBV7-2 and TRBJ1-2; D is perhaps TRBD1 (5 bases). The sequence came from a woman aged 55-75 years in good health. In DNA form, the CDR3 reads TGTGCCAGCAGCCCCTTGGGGGGGGACTATGGCTACACCTTC. As protein: CASSPLGGDYGYTF.